The sequence of this TCR beta chain was determined in a study of vaccination effects on CD4 cells after COVID-19. Study background: Peptide-pool stimulation followed by sequencing identified expanded antigen-specific CD4+ clonotypes in the ViraFEST assay. Samples collected post-vaccine were obtained a median of 72 days after the second dose. Overall study results and limits: By a late point after vaccination, infection- and vaccine-induced clones had shrunk markedly through clonal contraction.

The assay was immunoSEQ multiplex PCR, and TCRdb's table has in-frame clones only and misses some. Among fewer than 60,000 clones listed, around 84% were seen once. Germline CDR1 reads SGHKS; CDR2 reads YYEKEE (reference sequence). The CDR3 length is 14 residues. The V end was cut by 4 bases, the J end by 2 bases, with 12 bases between. Turning to this clone: The target antigen is unknown.

Following culture for nine to ten days, CD4+ T cells were isolated. The participants, recipients of two vaccine doses, got either BNT162b2 or mRNA-1273. Absence of prior SARS-CoV-2 infection characterized the vaccine recipients, who showed negative nucleocapsid antibodies. The sample in question was CD4+ T cells from PBMCs cultured without peptide, obtained after COVID-19 vaccination. The gene calls are TRBV5-5 and TRBJ1-2; the D gene is possibly TRBD1 (6 bases). The sequence came from a human donor who received a COVID-19 vaccine. The CDR3 loop is CASSPSRGNYGYTF. CDR3 bases: TGTGCCAGCAGCCCCTCCAGGGGAAACTATGGCTACACCTTC.